The 5 T cell receptor beta chains listed next were all sequenced from one sample in a study of immune aging and cytomegalovirus after organ transplant (dated by TCRdb to the early 2020s). Receptor amplification or capture employed single-cell sequencing. Sequenced using an Illumina NovaSeq 6000. For cell capture and library preparation, the team used the BD Rhapsody Targeted mRNA and AbSeq Reagent Kit in a microwell format. The public sequencing data were trimmed at Q25 with fastp and processed into clonotypes with MiXCR by TCRdb, which kept only in-frame beta chains. Rows merge per CDR3 protein into single entries with the most common DNA and genes. The sample contains approximately 22,000 distinct CDR3 sequences, around 33% of them found a single time. The leading ten clones occupy 25% to 30% of the sample. The time point tag for this specimen amounts to: five sample-tagged time points from pre-transplant (day -1) to day 368 post-transplant, pooled.

Antigen specificity for these receptors is unknown. The sample here was CMV peptide-activated CD4+ and CD8+ T cells sorted from blood, taken at five time points, pooled. What the cell subset or site label conveys for this sample: sorted CD8+CD137+ and CD4+CD154+ T cells after about 13 h CMV IE-1 peptide stimulation. These receptors all come from a female donor who had a heart transplant and CMV viremia.

This clonotype was detected many times. The rearrangement uses TRBV4-2 and TRBJ2-2; a weak D match, TRBD2 (6 bases). CDR3 length: 17 amino acids. V was cut by 8 bases and J by 4 bases, with 23 bases left in between. Per germline, CDR1 LGHNA and CDR2 YNFKEQ. The DNA of the CDR3 is TGTGCCAGCCAAGATTCCCCCTCGGCGGGGCGCACCGGGGAGCTGTTTTTT. It translates to CASQDSPSAGRTGELFF.

This clonotype was seen only once. This sequence joins TRBV19 and TRBJ2-3; the D call may be TRBD1 or TRBD2 (5 bases each). This CDR3 has 15 residues. V was trimmed by 1 base and J by 6 bases, leaving 14 bases between them. CDR1 LNHDA and CDR2 SQIVND come from the germline V gene (reference sequence). The CDR3 coding sequence is TGTGCCAGTAGTATAGGCAGGGACGCGCAGGATACGCAGTATTTT. Protein sequence: CASSIGRDAQDTQYF.

A few counts support this clonotype. The chain is built from TRBV29-1 and TRBJ1-1; possible D gene TRBD1, 5 bases. Germline CDR1 SQVTM, CDR2 ANQGSEA. The CDR3 covers 12 residues. Trimming removed 6 bases at V and 1 base at J, with 9 bases between. CDR3 in DNA: TGCAGCGTCACAACAGGGAACACTGAAGCTTTCTTT. It encodes CSVTTGNTEAFF.

There are a few counts of this clonotype. The gene calls are TRBV12-3 or TRBV12-4 and TRBJ2-3; 7 nucleotides align to TRBD2. The CDR3 totals 15 residues. Trimming took 6 bases from V and 5 from J; bases not matched to a gene: 11. The CDR3 coding sequence is TGTGCCAGCAGCCTAACTGGGAGGGCCGGAGATACGCAGTATTTT. The encoded protein is CASSLTGRAGDTQYF.

This clonotype was found many times. The V call is TRBV4-1, the J call TRBJ2-3; D is possibly TRBD1 or TRBD2 (6 bases each). Trimming left V 0 bases short and J 5 bases short, with 24 bases between. The CDR3 is made up of 19 amino acids. In germline, CDR1 is MGHRA, CDR2 YSYEKL. The CDR3 DNA reads as TGCGCCAGCAGCCAAGACCGTATAGGGGGTATCGGAGGGGGAGATACGCAGTATTTT. Translated: CASSQDRIGGIGGGDTQYF.